This TCR beta chain was recovered during a study of shared clonotypes between healthy human individuals. CD45RO negativity and positive selection for CCR7 defined naive CD8 cells, a population that excluded terminally differentiated effector memory CD45RA+ cells. With V trimmed by 0 bases and J by 4 bases, 8 bases remained unmatched. The length of the CDR3 is 16 residues. CDR1 ENHRY and CDR2 SYGVKD come from the germline V gene. Libraries were prepared by immunoSEQ multiplex PCR; TCRdb keeps only in-frame clonotypes and omits some of them. The table includes about 2.2 million clones, approximately 92% detected once. General study findings and limits: The study found lower generation probabilities in non-shared clonotypes than in those shared by all four donors.

Concerning this clone itself: Its antigen is undetermined.

The chain employs TRBV10-3 and TRBJ1-2; 7 bases match TRBD1. The sequence was collected from a man in his late teens or twenties in good health. Some clones in this sample may be carry-over from other donors' samples. Sequenced: naive CD8+ T cells from PBMCs. CDR3 nucleotides: TGTGCCATCAGTGAGTCTGGGACAGAGGATGGCTATGGCTACACCTTC. Protein sequence: CAISESGTEDGYGYTF.